This T cell receptor beta chain comes out of a study of identical twins. Template switching added a universal primer binding site, and final cDNA carried unique molecular identifiers. Using its own MiXCR run on the 5' RACE reads, TCRdb lists one record per CDR3 protein. The sample includes roughly 690,000 distinct CDR3 sequences, around 6% of them seen just once. Notes on the study in general: Carriage of fewer insertions was seen in abundant cord blood beta clonotypes, whereas memory repertoires showed none. Invariant T cells like MAIT and iNKT could partly confound the zero-insertion analyses.

In this sample, this clonotype turned up a few times. The antigen remains unidentified. V was pared by 5 bases and J by 4 bases, with 7 bases of the junction left unmatched. The length of the CDR3 is 15 residues. Germline V gene sequence: CDR1 SGHTA, CDR2 FQGNSA. Donors were all healthy Caucasians. This sequence originates from a man between 18 and 35 years old in good health. The genes are TRBV7-2 and TRBJ2-2, with TRBD2 identical over 7 bases. What was sequenced was naive T cells sorted from blood. CDR3 residues: CASSARTRPTGELFF. The CDR3 DNA reads as TGTGCCAGCAGCGCCCGGACTAGACCCACCGGGGAGCTGTTTTTT.